The text below deals with one T cell receptor beta chain. These data are taken from a study of shared clonotypes between healthy human individuals. Naive CD8 cells were CD45RO-negative, positively selected for CCR7, excluding terminally differentiated effector memory CD45RA+ cells. Genomic DNA (from each subset) was split evenly across several immunoSEQ plates. The DNA input per sorted-subset replicate PCR was 200 to 250 ng, corresponding to some 30,000 T cell genomes. Method: immunoSEQ multiplex PCR; TCRdb's copy keeps in-frame clones and lacks some. The sample has roughly 2.1 million clones, about 93% seen once. With 0 bases removed from V and 4 bases from J, the gap between germline ends came to 13 bases. Germline V gene sequence: CDR1 ENHRY, CDR2 SYGVKD. The CDR3 length is 16 residues.

The chain uses TRBV10-3 and TRBJ1-3, with D perhaps TRBD1 (5 bases). The receptor comes from a man aged 18 to 30 in good health. Some clones in this sample may be carry-over from other donors' samples. Sequenced sample: naive CD8+ T cells from PBMCs. The CDR3 reads CAISESMGLAGNTIYF. The CDR3 DNA follows: TGTGCCATCAGTGAGTCGATGGGGCTAGCCGGAAACACCATATATTTT.